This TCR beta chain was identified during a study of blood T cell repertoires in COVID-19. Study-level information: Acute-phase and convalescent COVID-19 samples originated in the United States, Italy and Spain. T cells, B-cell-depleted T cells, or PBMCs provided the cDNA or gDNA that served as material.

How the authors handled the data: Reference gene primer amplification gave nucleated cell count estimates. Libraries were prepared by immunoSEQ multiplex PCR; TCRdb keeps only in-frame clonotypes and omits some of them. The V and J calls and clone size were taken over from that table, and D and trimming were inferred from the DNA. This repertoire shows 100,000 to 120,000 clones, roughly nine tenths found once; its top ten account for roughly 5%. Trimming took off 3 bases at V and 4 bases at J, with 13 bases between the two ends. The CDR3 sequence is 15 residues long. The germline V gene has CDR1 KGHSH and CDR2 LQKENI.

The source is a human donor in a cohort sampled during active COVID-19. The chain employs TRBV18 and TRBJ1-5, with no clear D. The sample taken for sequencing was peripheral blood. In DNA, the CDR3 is TGTGCCAGCTCACCCCAAGGCAGGCTAAATCAGCCCCAGCATTTT. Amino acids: CASSPQGRLNQPQHF.